This T cell receptor beta chain stems from a study of identifying expanded T cells in peripheral blood. Broader study findings: Across healthy donors, higher total template counts meant significantly greater approximately two-week count variance. Differentially abundant clones: roughly 1.2 between replicates, around 16 at about 13 days, 19 to 20 at four.

Clones were sequenced by immunoSEQ multiplex PCR, and TCRdb holds only the in-frame ones, with some missing. This table has about 130,000 clones, approximately 86% appearing once. Of note for this clone: Its antigen is not known.

V was clipped by 4 bases and J by 5 bases, with 11 bases between them. The CDR3 contains 13 residues. CDR1 and CDR2 from the germline V gene are KGHSH and LQKENI. This TCR derives from a person aged 18 to 70 in good health. This sequence joins TRBV18 and TRBJ2-5, with D possibly matching TRBD2 (6 bases). Sequenced: blood. DNA for the CDR3: TGTGCCAGCTCACTGGGACTTCGGGAGACCCAGTACTTC. Its protein product is CASSLGLRETQYF.